The clone carrying this TCR beta chain was seen a handful of times. Its antigen is unidentified. A much larger clone differs by one base, so this may be a read error. This specimen comes from a study of read filtering for tumor transcriptome and immune sequencing. Background on the study: Whole-transcriptome libraries were prepared after DNase treatment. RNA-seq yielded only roughly 75 to 1,300 TCR reads, IR-seq about 4 to 10.27 million. Findings and limits, study-wide: IR-seq captured clonotypes deeper and more reliably than RNA-seq. In IR-seq, single-read clonotypes were roughly 80% of clonotypes but around 3.5% of reads.

From about 0.4 ug of RNA, a library with molecular barcoded alpha/delta and beta/gamma adaptors was made. TCRdb analysed the reads with MiXCR anew, one entry per CDR3 protein. Of over 25,000 distinct CDR3 sequences in the sample, approximately 15% were seen once. The CDR3 is 16 amino acids. Germline V gene lookup returns CDR1 SGHVS and CDR2 FQNEAQ. The gene calls are TRBV7-8 and TRBJ2-3; D tentatively reads TRBD1 or TRBD2 (6 bases each). The origin of this receptor is a donor older than 35 with multiple myeloma. The sequencing input was a population of CD138-negative cells sorted from bone marrow. The CDR3 DNA reads as TGTGCCAGCAGCTTAAGGGCCTTCGGGGGCACAGTTACGCAGTATTTT. Amino acids: CASSLRAFGGTVTQYF.